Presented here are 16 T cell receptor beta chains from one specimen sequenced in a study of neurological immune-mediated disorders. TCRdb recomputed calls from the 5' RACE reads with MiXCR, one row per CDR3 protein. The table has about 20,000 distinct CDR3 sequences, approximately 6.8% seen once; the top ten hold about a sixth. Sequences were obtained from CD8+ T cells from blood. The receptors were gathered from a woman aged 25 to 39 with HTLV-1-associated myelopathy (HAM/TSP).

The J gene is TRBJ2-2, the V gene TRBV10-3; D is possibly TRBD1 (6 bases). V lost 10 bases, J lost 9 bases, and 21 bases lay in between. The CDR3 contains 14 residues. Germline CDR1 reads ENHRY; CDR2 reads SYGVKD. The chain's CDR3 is CATRDTGDIWELFF. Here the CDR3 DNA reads TGTGCCACCCGGGACACCGGAGACATCTGGGAGCTGTTTTTT.

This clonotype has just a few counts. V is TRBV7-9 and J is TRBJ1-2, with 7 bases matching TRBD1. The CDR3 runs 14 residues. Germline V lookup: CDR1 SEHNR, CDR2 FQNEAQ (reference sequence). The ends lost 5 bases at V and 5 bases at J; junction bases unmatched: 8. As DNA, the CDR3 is TGTGCCAGCAGCCCGGACAGGTTCGGGTATGGCTACACCTTC. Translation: CASSPDRFGYGYTF.

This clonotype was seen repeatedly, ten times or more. In nucleotides, the CDR3 is TGCAGTGCTAGACTAGCCTACACAGATACGCAGTATTTT. Residues: CSARLAYTDTQYF. The V call is TRBV20-1, the J call TRBJ2-3, with a possible D match to TRBD2 (5 bases). The CDR3 is made up of 13 amino acids. Germline V gene lookup returns CDR1 DFQATT and CDR2 SNEGSKA (reference sequence). Deletions cut 2 bases from V and 2 bases from J, with 8 bases between.

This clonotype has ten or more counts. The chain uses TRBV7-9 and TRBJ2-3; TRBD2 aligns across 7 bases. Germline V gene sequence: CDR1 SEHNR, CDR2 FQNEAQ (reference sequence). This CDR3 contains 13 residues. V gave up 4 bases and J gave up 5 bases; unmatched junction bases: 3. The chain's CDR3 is CASSSAGLDTQYF. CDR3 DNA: TGTGCCAGCAGCTCAGCGGGACTAGATACGCAGTATTTT.

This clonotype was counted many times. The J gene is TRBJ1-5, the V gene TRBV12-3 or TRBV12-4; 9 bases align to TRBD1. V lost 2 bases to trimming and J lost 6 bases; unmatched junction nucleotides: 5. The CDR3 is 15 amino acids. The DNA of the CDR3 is TGTGCCAGCAGTTTAAGTGACAGGGGGTTTCAGCCCCAGCATTTT. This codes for CASSLSDRGFQPQHF.

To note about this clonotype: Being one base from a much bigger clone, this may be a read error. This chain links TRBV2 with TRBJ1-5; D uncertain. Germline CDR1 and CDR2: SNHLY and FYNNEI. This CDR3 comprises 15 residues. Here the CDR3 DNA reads TGTGCCAGCAGTGAAGATGGAGGACGCAATCAGCACCAGCATTTT. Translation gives CASSEDGGRNQHQHF.

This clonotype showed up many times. In nucleotides, the CDR3 is TGTGCCAGCAGCCTGACTAGCGGGGGGCCTATCAATGAGCAGTTCTTC. Amino acids: CASSLTSGGPINEQFF. V is TRBV7-3 and J is TRBJ2-1, with 13 positions matching TRBD2. Per the germline V gene, CDR1 is SGHTA and CDR2 is FQGTGA. V dropped 5 bases and J dropped 6; count of bases not matched to a gene: 7. This CDR3 region has 16 residues. The full variable domain, its missing parts supplied by reference TRBV7-3 and TRBJ2-1, is GAGVSQTPSNKVTEKGKYVELRCDPISGHTALYWYRQSLGQGPEFLIYFQGTGAADDSGLPNDRFFAVRPEGSVSTLKIQRTERGDSAVYLCASSLTSGGPINEQFFGPGTRLTVL.

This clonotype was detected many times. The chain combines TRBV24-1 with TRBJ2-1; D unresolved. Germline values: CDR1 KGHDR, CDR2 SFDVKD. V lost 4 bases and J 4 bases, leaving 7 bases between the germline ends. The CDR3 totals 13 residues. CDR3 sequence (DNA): TGTGCCACCAGTGAAGGGCGATACAATGAGCAGTTCTTC. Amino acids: CATSEGRYNEQFF.

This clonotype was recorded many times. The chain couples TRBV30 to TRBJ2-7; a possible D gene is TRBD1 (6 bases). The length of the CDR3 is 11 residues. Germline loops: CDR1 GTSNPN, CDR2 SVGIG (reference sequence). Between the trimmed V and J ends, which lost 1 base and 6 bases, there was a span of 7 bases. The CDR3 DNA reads TGTGCCTGGAGTGCAGGGGCCGAGCAGTACTTC. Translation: CAWSAGAEQYF.

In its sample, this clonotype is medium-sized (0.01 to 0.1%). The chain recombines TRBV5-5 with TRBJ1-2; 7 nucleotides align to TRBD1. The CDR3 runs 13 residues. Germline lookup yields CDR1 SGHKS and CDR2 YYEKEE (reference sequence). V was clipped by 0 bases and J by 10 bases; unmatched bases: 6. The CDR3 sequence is CASSLATGAYYTF. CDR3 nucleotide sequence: TGTGCCAGCAGCTTGGCCACAGGGGCTTACTACACCTTC. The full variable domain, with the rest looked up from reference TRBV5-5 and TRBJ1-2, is DAGVTQSPTHLIKTRGQQVTLRCSPISGHKSVSWYQQVLGQGPQFIFQYYEKEERGRGNFPDRFSARQFPNYSSELNVNALLLGDSALYLCASSLATGAYYTFGSGTRLTVV.

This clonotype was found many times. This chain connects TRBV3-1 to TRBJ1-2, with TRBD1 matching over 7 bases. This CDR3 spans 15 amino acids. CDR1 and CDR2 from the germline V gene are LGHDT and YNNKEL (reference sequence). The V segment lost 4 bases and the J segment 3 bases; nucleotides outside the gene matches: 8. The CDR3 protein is CASSPRFGQDYGYTF. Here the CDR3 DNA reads TGTGCCAGCAGCCCGAGGTTCGGACAGGACTATGGCTACACCTTC.

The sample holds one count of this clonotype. The CDR3 nucleotides are TGCGCCAGCAGTTCGGGGACAGGGACTGACGAGCAGTTCTTC. Its protein product is CASSSGTGTDEQFF. The V gene is TRBV5-1, the J gene TRBJ2-1; 9 bases align to TRBD1. V dropped 5 bases and J dropped 10; count of bases not matched to a gene: 10. CDR1 and CDR2 from the germline V gene are SGHRS and YFSETQ. CDR3 length: 14 amino acids.

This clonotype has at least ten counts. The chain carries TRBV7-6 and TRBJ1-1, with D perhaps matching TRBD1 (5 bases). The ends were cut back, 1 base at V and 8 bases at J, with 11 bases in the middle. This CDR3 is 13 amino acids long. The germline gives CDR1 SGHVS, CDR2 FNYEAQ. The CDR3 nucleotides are TGTGCCAGCAGCTTAGGGGACTTACAAGAAGCTTTCTTT. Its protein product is CASSLGDLQEAFF.

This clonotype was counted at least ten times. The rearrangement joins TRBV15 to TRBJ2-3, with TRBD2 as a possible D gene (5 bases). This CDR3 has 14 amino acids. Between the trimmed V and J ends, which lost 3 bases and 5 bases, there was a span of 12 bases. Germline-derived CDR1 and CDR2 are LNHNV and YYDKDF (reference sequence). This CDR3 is CATSSYLGEDTQYF. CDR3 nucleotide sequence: TGTGCCACCAGCAGCTATCTCGGGGAAGATACGCAGTATTTT. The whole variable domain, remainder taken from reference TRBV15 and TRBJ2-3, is DAMVIQNPRYQVTQFGKPVTLSCSQTLNHNVMYWYQQKSSQAPKLLFHYYDKDFNNEADTPDNFQSRRPNTSFCFLDIRSPGLGDTAMYLCATSSYLGEDTQYFGPGTRLTVL.

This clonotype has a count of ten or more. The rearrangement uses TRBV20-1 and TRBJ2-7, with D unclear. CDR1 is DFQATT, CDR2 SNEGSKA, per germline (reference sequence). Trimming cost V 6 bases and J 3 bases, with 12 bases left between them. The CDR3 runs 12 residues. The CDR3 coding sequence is TGCAGTGCCCCGCCCAGTAACTACGAGCAGTACTTC. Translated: CSAPPSNYEQYF.

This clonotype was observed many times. CDR3 in amino acids: CAWNPDPGNEQFF. The CDR3 nucleotides read TGTGCCTGGAACCCGGACCCGGGGAATGAGCAGTTCTTC. The V and J genes are TRBV30 and TRBJ2-1; possible D gene TRBD2, 5 bases. This CDR3 contains 13 residues. V lost 4 bases and J lost 7, with 14 bases in between. CDR1 is GTSNPN and CDR2 is SVGIG in the germline V gene (reference sequence).